Each of the 17 T cell receptor beta chains below was sequenced from the same sample in a study of shared clonotypes between healthy human individuals. The repertoire was sequenced with immunoSEQ multiplex PCR; TCRdb's copy has only in-frame clones and lacks some. Among about 580,000 clones listed, roughly 98% were seen once. CD45RO negativity and positive selection for CCR7 defined naive CD8 cells, a population that excluded terminally differentiated effector memory CD45RA+ cells. Sample: naive CD8+ T cells sorted from blood. All receptors come from a man under 40 in good health.

CDR3 sequence: CASSSRQGATYEQYF. The CDR3 bases are TGTGCCAGCAGCTCGAGACAGGGGGCTACCTACGAGCAGTACTTC. The chain combines TRBV7-9 with TRBJ2-7; 10 bases align to TRBD1. V gave up 4 bases and J gave up 2 bases; unmatched junction bases: 5. The CDR3 covers 15 residues. CDR1 and CDR2 from the germline V gene are SEHNR and FQNEAQ (reference sequence).

The rearrangement uses TRBV5-3 and TRBJ2-2; 7 bases match TRBD1. TRBV5-3 is flagged as an ORF with uncertain function. J was trimmed by 3 bases and V by 3 bases; bases with no gene match: 11. CDR3 length: 17 residues. The CDR3 DNA is TGTGCCAGAAGCTCCACACCCGGGACAGATTACACCGGGGAGCTGTTTTTT. It codes for CARSSTPGTDYTGELFF.

This chain uses TRBV7-8 with TRBJ2-6; TRBD1 matches 8 bases. Trimming removed 4 bases from V and 1 base from J; junction bases left unmatched: 9. Germline V gene lookup returns CDR1 SGHVS and CDR2 FQNEAQ. This CDR3 spans 18 amino acids. CDR3 amino acids: CASSSRTGSRSGANVLTF. The CDR3 nucleotides are TGTGCCAGCAGCTCCCGGACAGGGTCCCGATCTGGGGCCAACGTCCTGACTTTC.

The V call is TRBV5-4, the J call TRBJ2-4; D is perhaps TRBD2 (5 bases). The CDR3 sequence is 14 residues long. Trimming stripped 1 base from V and 1 base from J, with 6 bases between. Per the germline V gene, CDR1 is SGHNT and CDR2 is YYREEE (reference sequence). The CDR3 DNA reads TGTGCCAGCAGCTTGACGGGGGCCAAAAACATTCAGTACTTC. It codes for CASSLTGAKNIQYF.

The chain is built from TRBV7-9 and TRBJ2-5; D uncertain. This CDR3 region has 15 residues. Trimming removed 3 bases from V and 1 base from J, with 12 bases in between. The germline gives CDR1 SEHNR, CDR2 FQNEAQ (reference sequence). CDR3 in DNA: TGTGCCAGCAGCTTTATTGTTGGCAGCCAAGAGACCCAGTACTTC. As protein: CASSFIVGSQETQYF. Supplemented by reference TRBV7-9 and TRBJ2-5, the full variable domain reads DTGVSQNPRHKITKRGQNVTFRCDPISEHNRLYWYRQTLGQGPEFLTYFQNEAQLEKSRLLSDRFSAERPKGSFSTLEIQRTEQGDSAMYLCASSFIVGSQETQYFGPGTRLLVL.

V and J are TRBV25-1 and TRBJ1-1, with TRBD1 as a possible D gene (5 bases). Germline V gives CDR1 MGHDK, CDR2 SYGVNS. V was shortened by 1 base and J by 0 bases, with 9 bases between the two germline ends. The CDR3 sequence is 15 residues long. This CDR3 reads CASSESTGMNTEAFF. The CDR3 DNA sequence: TGTGCCAGCAGTGAATCTACAGGCATGAACACTGAAGCTTTCTTT.

The rearrangement uses TRBV19 and TRBJ2-7; possible D gene TRBD1, 6 bases. The CDR3 spans 19 residues. The V end lost 7 bases, the J end lost 2 bases, and 30 bases lay between the germline ends. CDR1 is LNHDA, CDR2 SQIVND, per germline (reference sequence). CDR3 in DNA: TGTGCCAGTACTGGACAAGGCCGATCGGGACACCAGTTTCCCTACGAGCAGTACTTC. It yields the protein CASTGQGRSGHQFPYEQYF.

The V and J genes are TRBV30 and TRBJ2-7; D remains unclear. The CDR3 totals 12 residues. CDR1 and CDR2 (germline): GTSNPN, SVGIG (reference sequence). The ends were cut back, 1 base at V and 3 bases at J, with 7 bases in the middle. The CDR3 sequence is CAWSGVFYEQYF. The CDR3 DNA follows: TGTGCCTGGAGTGGAGTGTTCTACGAGCAGTACTTC.

The chain combines TRBV27 with TRBJ1-5; 7 bases map to TRBD1. J gave up 6 bases and V 6 bases, and 5 bases lay outside the gene matches. The CDR3 totals 13 residues. Germline assignment: CDR1 MNHEY and CDR2 SMNVEV (reference sequence). The CDR3 sequence: CASRLTGLQPQHF. CDR3 nucleotides: TGTGCCAGCAGGTTGACAGGGCTTCAGCCCCAGCATTTT.

This clone was observed once. CDR3 DNA sequence: TGTGCCAGTAGTATCATAACAGGTGACGGGAGGAAAAACATTCAGTACTTC. It yields the protein CASSIITGDGRKNIQYF. V gene TRBV19 combines with J gene TRBJ2-4; 7 bases fit TRBD2. Germline CDR1 and CDR2: LNHDA and SQIVND (reference sequence). V dropped 3 bases and J dropped 4; count of bases not matched to a gene: 12. CDR3 length: 17 residues. The complete variable domain, with remaining parts taken from reference TRBV19 and TRBJ2-4, reads DGGITQSPKYLFRKEGQNVTLSCEQNLNHDAMYWYRQDPGQGLRLIYYSQIVNDFQKGDIAEGYSVSREKKESFPLTVTSAQKNPTAFYLCASSIITGDGRKNIQYFGAGTRLSVL.

V usage is TRBV28 and J usage is TRBJ2-7; D is undetermined. Trimming took 5 bases from V and 3 from J, leaving 23 bases between them. The CDR3 length is 17 residues. The germline V gene has CDR1 MDHEN and CDR2 SYDVKM. The CDR3 loop reads CASSMPPMMNSHYEQYF. The CDR3 DNA sequence: TGTGCCAGCAGTATGCCCCCCATGATGAACTCCCACTACGAGCAGTACTTC.

This chain joins TRBV27 and TRBJ2-2, with 14 bases fitting TRBD2. The V segment lost 5 bases and the J segment 7 bases; nucleotides outside the gene matches: 6. Germline loops: CDR1 MNHEY, CDR2 SMNVEV (reference sequence). This CDR3 has 16 amino acids. The CDR3 reads CASSGPGLAGVGELFF. The DNA for the CDR3 is TGTGCCAGCAGTGGACCGGGACTAGCGGGAGTCGGGGAGCTGTTTTTT.

The chain is built from TRBV7-8 and TRBJ2-3, with D unresolved. V was shortened by 5 bases and J by 4 bases, with 10 bases between the two germline ends. In germline, CDR1 is SGHVS, CDR2 FQNEAQ. CDR3 length: 13 amino acids. The CDR3 DNA is TGTGCCAGCAGCCGCGCGTTACCAGATACGCAGTATTTT. Translation: CASSRALPDTQYF. Full variable domain (rest looked up from reference TRBV7-8 and TRBJ2-3): GAGVSQSPRYKVAKRGQDVALRCDPISGHVSLFWYQQALGQGPEFLTYFQNEAQLDKSGLPSDRFFAERPEGSVSTLKIQRTQQEDSAVYLCASSRALPDTQYFGPGTRLTVL.

CDR3 bases: TGCGCCAGCAGCCAAGATGCAAGCCCTAGCACAGATACGCAGTATTTT. This codes for CASSQDASPSTDTQYF. This chain joins TRBV4-1 and TRBJ2-3; D remains ambiguous. V lost 0 bases and J lost 0, with 10 bases in between. The germline CDR1 and CDR2 sequences are MGHRA and YSYEKL. The CDR3 contains 16 residues.

This chain joins TRBV9 and TRBJ2-6; tentative D call: TRBD1 (6 bases). Per the germline V gene, CDR1 is SGDLS and CDR2 is YYNGEE. Trimming took 3 bases from V and 0 from J, leaving 10 bases between them. The CDR3 covers 16 residues. In nucleotides, the CDR3 is TGTGCCAGCAGCGAGGGACAAAGCTCTGGGGCCAACGTCCTGACTTTC. Protein sequence: CASSEGQSSGANVLTF.

V gene TRBV7-2 combines with J gene TRBJ2-7, with D possibly matching TRBD1 (6 bases). The CDR3 is 15 amino acids. The germline CDR1 and CDR2 sequences are SGHTA and FQGNSA. Trimming left V 4 bases short and J 0 bases short, with 13 bases between. The CDR3, as DNA: TGTGCCAGCAGCTCGCGACAGGCCACCTCCTACGAGCAGTACTTC. It specifies CASSSRQATSYEQYF.

The rearrangement joins TRBV11-2 to TRBJ2-7; 8 nucleotides line up with TRBD1. The CDR3 spans 14 residues. Germline-derived CDR1 and CDR2 are SGHAT and FQNNGV. Losses at the gene ends were 5 bases for V and 4 bases for J; bases not matched to a gene: 7. The CDR3 loop is CASSIRDRFYEQYF. The CDR3 bases are TGTGCCAGCAGCATCCGGGACAGGTTTTACGAGCAGTACTTC.